The sequence of this T cell receptor (beta chain) was determined in a study of technical replicates of blood from several donors. TCRdb keeps only in-frame clones here, not all; method: immunoSEQ multiplex PCR. The sample yields under 110,000 clones, over 95% seen once. Trimming left V 4 bases short and J 13 bases short, with 19 bases between. This CDR3 has 14 residues. CDR1 is SGHDN, CDR2 FVKESK, per germline. Specimen: T cells isolated from PBMCs. The chain recombines TRBV14 with TRBJ1-4, with D perhaps matching TRBD1 (5 bases). This receptor was obtained from a human donor in good health. The DNA of the CDR3 is TGTGCCAGCAGCCCCTATTGGGGGGGTGGACGACTGTTTTTT. Translating it yields CASSPYWGGGRLFF.